This T cell receptor (beta chain) was sequenced in a study of T cells in women clearing cervical HPV infection. The wider study: Case blood was drawn a median about 23 weeks after lesion detection. Study-wide points: CIN3+ cases had significantly higher TCR richness than controls; evenness did not differ.

MY09/MY11 PCR detected cervical HPV DNA; dot-blot assigned genotypes. immunoSEQ multiplex PCR used an average of roughly 1,300 ng genomic DNA. The data were produced by immunoSEQ multiplex PCR, yet TCRdb's version contains in-frame clones alone and is incomplete. In all, the sample yields tens of thousands of clones. Germline V lookup: CDR1 DFQATT, CDR2 SNEGSKA (reference sequence). J lost 3 bases, V lost 5 bases, and 12 bases had no gene match. This CDR3 is 15 amino acids long. Details on this clone: The antigen remains unidentified. The observed sequence ends 3 residues before the CDR3 terminus, with the missing tail filled in from the germline J gene.

The genes are TRBV20-1 and TRBJ2-7; 8 bases fit TRBD2. The sequence was obtained from a woman aged 18 to 69 with a cervical HPV16 infection that either progressed to CIN3+ or cleared (not recorded which). The sample taken for sequencing was blood buffy coat. The sequenced part of the CDR3 DNA is TGCAGTGCTGGGGAACGGACTAGCAGGGTCTACGAG. Amino acid sequence: CSAGERTSRVYE. The CDR3 reads in full as CSAGERTSRVYEQYF.